Presented here are 17 T cell receptor beta chains from one specimen sequenced in a study of memory CD4+ T cells and cytomegalovirus serostatus (dated by TCRdb to between 2018 and 2021). The receptor library was made with the immunoSEQ multiplex PCR assay. TCRdb provides this immuneACCESS table in a form limited to in-frame rearrangements. Some clones are lacking; in checked studies, under half of them reflect an unresolved V gene, and why the rest are absent is not known. For this sample the table gives over 65,000 clones, of which 60% to 85% were detected only once. About 4.7% of the sample lies in the top ten. Single viable CD3+CD4+CD8-CD45RO+ cells were sorted as memory CD4+ T cells on a FACSAria II. Sequencing used memory CD4+ T cells from blood. The receptors come from an adult in good health and CMV-seropositive.

The chain joins TRBV19 to TRBJ1-4; D call uncertain. Germline CDR1 is LNHDA and CDR2 is SQIVND (reference sequence). This CDR3 contains 15 residues. With 5 bases removed from V and 8 bases from J, the gap between germline ends came to 18 bases. CDR3 sequence (DNA): TGTGCCAGTAGTCCGCCGACTTCTAAGGGCGAAAAACTGTTTTTT. Its translation is CASSPPTSKGEKLFF.

There are a few counts of this clone. The chain has TRBV12-5 and TRBJ1-1, with 11 positions matching TRBD1. The ends lost 6 bases at V and 0 bases at J; junction bases unmatched: 6. Germline values: CDR1 LGHNT, CDR2 FRNRAP. The CDR3 runs 16 residues. The chain's CDR3 is CASGRDRGGMNTEAFF. CDR3 nucleotides: TGTGCTAGTGGAAGGGACAGGGGGGGGATGAACACTGAAGCTTTCTTT.

The DNA of the CDR3 is TGTGCCAGCAGCTTGGACAGGGGGACCATATATTTT. This sequence encodes CASSLDRGTIYF. This sequence joins TRBV2 and TRBJ1-3; 10 nucleotides line up with TRBD1. From germline, CDR1 is SNHLY and CDR2 FYNNEI. The CDR3 has 12 amino acids. Germline trimming cut 6 bases from V and 10 bases from J; bases unmatched to any gene: 3.

This chain links TRBV11-2 with TRBJ2-7; D is unclear. The CDR3 consists of 13 residues. Germline loops: CDR1 SGHAT, CDR2 FQNNGV. Trimming removed 0 bases at V and 7 bases at J, with 10 bases between. CDR3 sequence: CASSLDNSVEQYF. CDR3 DNA: TGTGCCAGCAGCTTAGATAACTCGGTGGAGCAGTACTTC.

This chain links TRBV5-1 with TRBJ1-2; 7 bases fit TRBD1. The CDR3 covers 16 residues. Germline CDR1 is SGHRS and CDR2 is YFSETQ. The V gene end was trimmed by 1 base and the J gene end by 4 bases; junction bases not matched to a gene: 10. The CDR3 DNA reads TGCGCCAGCAGCTTGCGAGGATCGACAGGGAGCTATGGCTACACCTTC. Translating gives CASSLRGSTGSYGYTF.

The chain joins TRBV7-3 to TRBJ2-3, with 10 bases that match TRBD1. Germline assignment: CDR1 SGHTA and CDR2 FQGTGA. The CDR3 runs 14 residues. Trimming took 4 bases from V and 5 from J; bases not matched to a gene: 3. CDR3 amino acids: CASSSGQGVDTQYF. In nucleotides, the CDR3 is TGTGCCAGCAGCTCCGGACAGGGGGTAGATACGCAGTATTTT.

The rearrangement uses TRBV5-4 and TRBJ1-1; the D is unclear. Germline-derived CDR1 and CDR2 are SGHNT and YYREEE (reference sequence). V lost 6 bases to trimming and J lost 1 base, with 10 bases between them. CDR3 size: 13 residues. The CDR3 sequence: CASTSSENTEAFF. DNA for the CDR3: TGTGCCAGCACCTCCTCGGAGAACACTGAAGCTTTCTTT.

The rearrangement links TRBV4-2 to TRBJ2-4; weak D call: TRBD2 (6 bases). The CDR3 runs 15 residues. V was pared by 0 bases and J by 4 bases, with 10 bases between. Per germline, CDR1 LGHNA and CDR2 YNFKEQ. CDR3 residues: CASSQDSAGKNIQYF. CDR3 DNA sequence: TGTGCCAGCAGCCAAGATTCTGCGGGAAAAAACATTCAGTACTTC.

This chain uses TRBV28 with TRBJ2-7; 13 bases fit TRBD2. The V segment lost 4 bases and the J segment 6 bases; nucleotides outside the gene matches: 15. Germline V lookup: CDR1 MDHEN, CDR2 SYDVKM. The CDR3 has 18 amino acids. The CDR3, as DNA: TGTGCCAGCAGTTCCAGTGGGACTAGCGGGAAAAAGATCGGCGAGCAGTACTTC. This encodes CASSSSGTSGKKIGEQYF.

The table lists this clone with a count of one. The rearrangement links TRBV6-6 to TRBJ2-1; TRBD2 aligns across 10 bases. Germline CDR1 MNHNY, CDR2 SVGAGI (reference sequence). Germline trimming cut 4 bases from V and 8 bases from J; bases unmatched to any gene: 11. The CDR3 runs 16 residues. The CDR3 bases are TGTGCCAGCAGTTCGTCCGGGACTAGCGTAGGAGATGAGCAGTTCTTC. It is translated as CASSSSGTSVGDEQFF.

This chain joins TRBV5-4 and TRBJ1-1; possible D gene TRBD1, 6 bases. The CDR3 runs to 15 residues. Trimming removed 0 bases from V and 2 bases from J, with 11 bases in between. Per the germline V gene, CDR1 is SGHNT and CDR2 is YYREEE (reference sequence). The CDR3 DNA reads TGTGCCAGCAGCTTGGGTACAGGGACTAACACTGAAGCTTTCTTT. Protein sequence: CASSLGTGTNTEAFF.

The chain joins TRBV2 to TRBJ1-2, with D possibly being TRBD1 (5 bases). V lost 4 bases, J lost 4 bases, and 13 bases lay in between. CDR1 and CDR2 (germline): SNHLY, FYNNEI. This CDR3 has 14 residues. The CDR3 nucleotides are TGTGCCAGCAGTGCGGAAACAGGACTCTATGGCTACACCTTC. As protein: CASSAETGLYGYTF.

This sequence joins TRBV21-1 and TRBJ1-5. TRBV21-1 is listed as a pseudogene. CDR3 length equals 18 residues. The CDR3 protein is CASSKVPVAGREDQPQHF. As DNA, the CDR3 is TGTGCCAGCAGCAAAGTCCCCGTCGCGGGCAGGGAGGATCAGCCCCAGCATTTT.

CDR3 bases: TGTGCCAGCAGCCCGACAGATCGGAATGAAAAACTGTTTTTT. Protein sequence: CASSPTDRNEKLFF. The rearrangement joins TRBV2 to TRBJ1-4; D is perhaps TRBD1 (5 bases). The CDR3 spans 14 residues. V lost 6 bases and J lost 5, with 13 bases in between. The germline V gene encodes CDR1 SNHLY and CDR2 FYNNEI.

This clone was counted only a few times. CDR3 coding DNA: TGCGCCAGCAGCTTGGACGGCTCAGGGACTAATGAAAAACTGTTTTTT. Its translation: CASSLDGSGTNEKLFF. This chain connects TRBV5-1 to TRBJ1-4; TRBD1 might be the D (5 bases). V was cut by 0 bases and J by 2 bases, with 11 bases left in between. The CDR3 has 16 residues. CDR1 and CDR2 (germline): SGHRS, YFSETQ.

V usage is TRBV18 and J usage is TRBJ1-1; 11 positions agree with TRBD1. The length of the CDR3 is 16 residues. V shed 3 bases and J 5 bases; nucleotides not matched to a gene: 8. Looked up from germline, CDR1 is KGHSH and CDR2 is LQKENI. CDR3 coding DNA: TGTGCCAGCTCACCTACCCAGGACAGGGGGCATACTGAAGCTTTCTTT. Amino acids: CASSPTQDRGHTEAFF.

This rearrangement joins TRBV5-4 to TRBJ2-7; 9 bases agree with TRBD2. V gave up 0 bases and J gave up 3 bases; unmatched junction bases: 1. Germline lookup yields CDR1 SGHNT and CDR2 YYREEE (reference sequence). The CDR3 sequence is 14 residues long. As DNA, the CDR3 is TGTGCCAGCAGCTTGGAAGCGGGAGGCTACGAGCAGTACTTC. Translating it yields CASSLEAGGYEQYF.